This TCR beta chain was observed in a study of T cell clonotyping in hematopoietic cell transplantation. The wider study: Cytoreduction preceded collection of pretransplant recipient samples.

As for this clone: Its target is not known.

V was pared by 2 bases and J by 4 bases, with 7 bases of the junction left unmatched. CDR1 is GTSNPN, CDR2 SVGIG, per germline (reference sequence). The CDR3 sequence is 15 residues long. Notes on the study in general: Higher Inverse Simpson Index values in graft donor and pretransplant recipient predicted broader posttransplant TCR diversity.

Time point indicated: recipient sample about 28 days before transplant, after cytoreduction. Sequenced by immunoSEQ multiplex PCR; TCRdb stores in-frame clones only, minus some. The data show some 30,000 clones, roughly 91% seen once. The chain is built from TRBV30 and TRBJ1-5, with TRBD1 identical over 8 bases. Here the sequenced sample was peripheral blood mononuclear cells, taken before stem cell transplant. The clonotype was recovered from a man over 45 with acute myeloid leukemia. Some clones in this sample may be carry-over from other donors' samples. In DNA form, the CDR3 reads TGTGCCTGGAGTACTCGGACAGGGCGGAATCAGCCCCAGCATTTT. Its translation is CAWSTRTGRNQPQHF.